This TCR beta chain derives from a study of beta chain features in type 1 diabetes. Germline lookup yields CDR1 LNHDA and CDR2 SQIVND (reference sequence). V was trimmed by 4 bases and J by 4 bases, leaving 16 bases between them. The CDR3 consists of 15 residues. Reverse transcription of all isolated RNA meant that expressed TCRB transcripts were sequenced. This table comes from immunoSEQ multiplex PCR, and its TCRdb copy is limited to in-frame clones, with some not included. The profile shows hundreds of thousands of clones, roughly 16% of them singletons. Via the markers CD45RO/CCR7/CD25/CD127/CD95/CD27, stem cell-like memory, regulatory, central memory and naive CD4+ cells were sorted.

The material sequenced was naive CD4+ T cells from blood. The receptor was isolated from a man aged 18-30 years in good health. The chain has TRBV19 and TRBJ1-2, with D tentatively TRBD1 (5 bases). CDR3 bases: TGTGCCAGTAGTAACCCCTCCAGGGACCGCTATGGCTACACCTTC. It translates to CASSNPSRDRYGYTF.